The 14 T cell receptor beta chains in this list originate from one sample, sequenced in a study of T-cell memory formation after mild COVID-19. TCRdb processed the 5' RACE reads anew with MiXCR; each CDR3 protein has one entry. The table records 110,000 or so distinct CDR3 sequences, about 24% of them present only once. Sequences were obtained from PBMCs or a T cell subset sorted from them (not recorded which). The receptors derive from a man aged 18 to 35 who had mild COVID-19 (a few samples of this study predate the infection). Cell type and time point are not known.

This clonotype was counted between two and nine times. The rearrangement uses TRBV5-1 and TRBJ2-1, with 7 bases that match TRBD1. The CDR3 spans 16 residues. J lost 4 bases, V lost 4 bases, and 11 bases had no gene match. Germline lookup yields CDR1 SGHRS and CDR2 YFSETQ. CDR3 bases: TGCGCCAGCAGCCTTATTCGACAGGGTTATTACAATGAGCAGTTCTTC. Its translation: CASSLIRQGYYNEQFF.

The chain has TRBV9 and TRBJ1-5, with unresolved D. Germline CDR1 reads SGDLS; CDR2 reads YYNGEE. Trimming shortened V by 5 bases and J by 3 bases, and 9 bases separated the two germline ends. CDR3 length: 13 amino acids. Written as DNA, the CDR3 is TGTGCCAGCAGTGCTGGTCCCAATCAGCCCCAGCATTTT. Encoded protein: CASSAGPNQPQHF.

This clonotype was counted a few times. This chain links TRBV4-1 with TRBJ2-7, with 9 bases that match TRBD2. V gave up 2 bases and J gave up 0 bases; unmatched junction bases: 8. This CDR3 spans 17 amino acids. Per germline, CDR1 MGHRA and CDR2 YSYEKL. The CDR3 coding sequence is TGCGCCAGCAGCCAAAGCCCCCAGCGGGGGGACTCCTACGAGCAGTACTTC. Its translation is CASSQSPQRGDSYEQYF.

The chain employs TRBV4-1 and TRBJ1-2, with D maybe TRBD1 (5 bases). CDR1 is MGHRA, CDR2 YSYEKL, per germline. This CDR3 has 20 residues. V was pared by 0 bases and J by 5 bases, with 28 bases between. The chain's CDR3 is CASSQDLDGGIRPGVYGYTF. CDR3 nucleotide sequence: TGCGCCAGCAGCCAAGATCTTGACGGGGGAATTCGACCGGGGGTTTATGGCTACACCTTC.

This sequence joins TRBV19 and TRBJ2-3, with 9 bases fitting TRBD1. V gave up 9 bases and J gave up 3 bases; unmatched junction bases: 10. Looked up from germline, CDR1 is LNHDA and CDR2 is SQIVND (reference sequence). The CDR3 totals 15 residues. The DNA of the CDR3 is TGTGCCAGCGCCCAGGACAGGGGTGGGACAGATACGCAGTATTTT. Protein sequence: CASAQDRGGTDTQYF.

This clonotype has only a few counts. The J gene is TRBJ2-5, the V gene TRBV9, with a weak D call TRBD1 (6 bases). Trimming took 4 bases from V and 14 from J, leaving 21 bases between them. Germline V gives CDR1 SGDLS, CDR2 YYNGEE. This CDR3 is 13 amino acids long. The CDR3 coding sequence is TGTGCCAGCAGCACCCGACCCGGGGACATTCCTTACTTC. This encodes CASSTRPGDIPYF.

This clonotype appeared a few times. V gene TRBV12-3 or TRBV12-4 combines with J gene TRBJ2-2; no clear D gene. There are 15 residues in the CDR3. The V end lost 5 bases, the J end lost 5 bases, and 15 bases lay between the germline ends. CDR3 nucleotide sequence: TGTGCCAGCAGTGCCCGGGCGGCGTTAACCGGGGAGCTGTTTTTT. Translated: CASSARAALTGELFF.

The chain carries TRBV7-9 and TRBJ2-7; D is ambiguous. This CDR3 is 16 amino acids long. Germline V gene lookup returns CDR1 SEHNR and CDR2 FQNEAQ (reference sequence). Trimming removed 5 bases from V and 2 bases from J, with 19 bases in between. The DNA of the CDR3 is TGTGCCAGCAGCGCCACCGTGTCCTTTGAAGCCTACGAGCAGTACTTC. This gives the protein CASSATVSFEAYEQYF.

The chain links TRBV21-1 to TRBJ2-7; the D call of TRBD1 is as the table states it, not checked on the DNA. TRBV21-1 constitutes a pseudogene. The CDR3 is made up of 14 amino acids. For the CDR3, the DNA is TGTGCCAGCACCAGGGACAGGGGGCGTACCGAGCAGTACGTC. Encoded protein: CASTRDRGRTEQYV.

This clonotype was counted ten times or more. The V gene is TRBV7-3, the J gene TRBJ1-2; D perhaps matches TRBD1 (6 bases). Trimming removed 0 bases from V and 8 bases from J, with 13 bases in between. The CDR3 is 14 amino acids. CDR1 is SGHTA and CDR2 is FQGTGA in the germline V gene. CDR3 bases: TGTGCCAGCAGCTTAACGGGGCCAGGGGAAGGCTACACCTTC. It is translated as CASSLTGPGEGYTF.

There are a few counts of this clonotype. CDR3 nucleotide sequence: TGCGCCAGCAGCCAATCAGTTAGCTCCTACGAGCAGTACTTC. The encoded protein is CASSQSVSSYEQYF. The V and J genes are TRBV4-3 and TRBJ2-7; D is uncertain. CDR1 LGHNA and CDR2 YSLEER come from the germline V gene. The V end lost 2 bases, the J end lost 0 bases, and 8 bases lay between the germline ends. This CDR3 has 14 amino acids.

V is TRBV4-2 and J is TRBJ2-5; D may be TRBD1 or TRBD2 (5 bases each). V was trimmed by 6 bases and J by 2 bases, leaving 25 bases between them. From germline, CDR1 is LGHNA and CDR2 YNFKEQ. This CDR3 spans 18 amino acids. In DNA, the CDR3 is TGTGCCAGCAGTCCTAACGAGGGGCCCCGACCCTATCAAGAGACCCAGTACTTC. It yields the protein CASSPNEGPRPYQETQYF.

This clonotype was counted between two and nine times. This sequence joins TRBV21-1 and TRBJ2-1; no check of the table's D call, TRBD1, against the DNA was made. TRBV21-1 is shown as a pseudogene. This CDR3 is built from 13 residues. CDR3 coding DNA: TGTGCCAGCAGCAAAGCGCATACCAGGGTAGAGTTCTTC. Amino acids: CASSKAHTRVEFF.

The chain links TRBV6-2 or TRBV6-3 to TRBJ2-6, with TRBD1 matching over 8 bases. This CDR3 comprises 17 residues. CDR1 and CDR2 (germline): MNHEY, SVGEGT. The J segment lost 0 bases and the V segment lost 4 bases, leaving 5 bases of the junction unmatched. The CDR3 spells CASSSRTGHSGANVLTF. CDR3 DNA sequence: TGTGCCAGCAGTTCGAGGACAGGGCACTCTGGGGCCAACGTCCTGACTTTC.